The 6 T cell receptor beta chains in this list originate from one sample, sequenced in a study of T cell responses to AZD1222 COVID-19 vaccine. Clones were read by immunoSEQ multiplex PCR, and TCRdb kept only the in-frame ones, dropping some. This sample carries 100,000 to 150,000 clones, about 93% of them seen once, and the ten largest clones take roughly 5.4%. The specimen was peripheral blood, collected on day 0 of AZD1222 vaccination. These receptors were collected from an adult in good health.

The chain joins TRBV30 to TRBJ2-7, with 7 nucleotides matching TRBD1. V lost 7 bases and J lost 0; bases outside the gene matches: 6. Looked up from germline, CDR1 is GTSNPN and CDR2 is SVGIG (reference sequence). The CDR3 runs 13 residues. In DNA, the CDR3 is TGTGCCTACAGACAGGGCCCCTCCTACGAGCAGTACTTC. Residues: CAYRQGPSYEQYF.

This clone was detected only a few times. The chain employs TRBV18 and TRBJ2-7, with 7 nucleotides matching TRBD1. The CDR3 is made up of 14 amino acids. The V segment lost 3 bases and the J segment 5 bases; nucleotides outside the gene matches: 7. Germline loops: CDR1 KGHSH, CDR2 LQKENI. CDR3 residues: CASSPPTGRHEQYF. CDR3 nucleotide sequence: TGTGCCAGCTCACCGCCGACAGGGCGCCACGAGCAGTACTTC.

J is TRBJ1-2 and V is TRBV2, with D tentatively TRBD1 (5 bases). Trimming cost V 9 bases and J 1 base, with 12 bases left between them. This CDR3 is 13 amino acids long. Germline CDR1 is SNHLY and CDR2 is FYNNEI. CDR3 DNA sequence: TGTGCCAGTCTTTGGGGCCGTAACTATGGCTACACCTTC. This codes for CASLWGRNYGYTF.

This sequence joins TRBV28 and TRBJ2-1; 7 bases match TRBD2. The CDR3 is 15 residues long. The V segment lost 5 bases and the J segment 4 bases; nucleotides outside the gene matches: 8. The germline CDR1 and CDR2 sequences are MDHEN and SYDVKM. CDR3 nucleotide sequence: TGTGCCAGCAGTGCGGGGGAGGGCAAGTACAATGAGCAGTTCTTC. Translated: CASSAGEGKYNEQFF.

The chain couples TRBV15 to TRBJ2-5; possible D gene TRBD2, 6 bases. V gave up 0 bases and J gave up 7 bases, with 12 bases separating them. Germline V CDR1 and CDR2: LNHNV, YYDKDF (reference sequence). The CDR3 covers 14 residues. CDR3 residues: CATSRDNQGGTQYF. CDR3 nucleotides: TGTGCCACCAGCAGAGATAACCAGGGAGGGACCCAGTACTTC.

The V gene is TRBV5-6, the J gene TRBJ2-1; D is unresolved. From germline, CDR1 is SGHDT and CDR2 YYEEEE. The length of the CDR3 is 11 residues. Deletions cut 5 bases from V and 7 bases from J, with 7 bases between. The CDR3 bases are TGTGCCAGCAGTCGTAGGAATGAGCAGTTCTTC. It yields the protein CASSRRNEQFF.